This TCR beta chain was retrieved from a study of shared clonotypes between healthy human individuals. Study at large: The plates for each donor numbered three CD4 naive, three CD4 memory, two CD8 naive and one CD8 memory.

This CDR3 contains 14 residues. V lost 5 bases and J lost 3, with 14 bases in between. Germline CDR1 and CDR2: MNHEY and SMNVEV (reference sequence). Concerning this clone: What it recognizes is unknown.

Study-wide results and caveats: Sequencing of the sorted subsets was shown by rarefaction to be incomplete despite large depth. Tissues were not sampled, only blood, and their repertoires likely differ.

Profiling relied on immunoSEQ multiplex PCR, and the TCRdb table lists in-frame clones only, not all of them. Of around 2,100,000 clones listed, just under 95% are singletons. The naive CD8 subset, CD45RO-negative cells positively selected for CCR7, excluded terminally differentiated effector memory CD45RA+ cells. The study drew all its donors from Caucasian adults living in Nashville, Tennessee. The sample taken for sequencing was naive CD8+ T cells sorted from blood. The clonotype comes from a man younger than 30 in good health. The chain links TRBV27 to TRBJ2-7; perhaps TRBD2 as D (6 bases). CDR3 sequence reads: CASSQTGTYYEQYF. CDR3 nucleotide sequence: TGTGCCAGCAGTCAAACCGGGACTTACTACGAGCAGTACTTC.